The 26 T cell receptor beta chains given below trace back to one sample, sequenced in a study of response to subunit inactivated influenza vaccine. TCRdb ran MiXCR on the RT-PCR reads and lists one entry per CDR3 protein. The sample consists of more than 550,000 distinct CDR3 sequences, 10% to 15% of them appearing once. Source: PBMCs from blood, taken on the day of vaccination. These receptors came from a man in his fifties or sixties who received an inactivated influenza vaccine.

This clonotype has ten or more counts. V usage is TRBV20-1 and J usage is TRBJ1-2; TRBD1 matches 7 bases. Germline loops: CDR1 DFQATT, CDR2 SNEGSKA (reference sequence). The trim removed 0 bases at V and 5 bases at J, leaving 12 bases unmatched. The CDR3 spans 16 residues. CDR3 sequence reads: CSARDRWETGWYGYTF. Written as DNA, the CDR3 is TGCAGTGCTAGAGATAGGTGGGAGACAGGGTGGTATGGCTACACCTTC.

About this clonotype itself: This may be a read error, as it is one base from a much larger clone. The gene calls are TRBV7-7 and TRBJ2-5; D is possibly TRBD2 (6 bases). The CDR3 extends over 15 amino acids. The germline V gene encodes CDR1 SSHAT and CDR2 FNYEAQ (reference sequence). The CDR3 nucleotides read TGTGCCAGCAACTTAGGGACTCTGGGTGCGGAGACCCAGTACTTC. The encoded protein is CASNLGTLGAETQYF.

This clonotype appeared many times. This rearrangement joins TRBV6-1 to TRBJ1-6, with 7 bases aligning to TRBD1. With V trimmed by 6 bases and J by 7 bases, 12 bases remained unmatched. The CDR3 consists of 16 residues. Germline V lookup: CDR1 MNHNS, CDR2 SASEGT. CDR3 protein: CASRTMRQGQNSPLHF. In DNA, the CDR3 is TGTGCCAGCAGGACGATGAGACAGGGTCAAAATTCACCCCTCCACTTT.

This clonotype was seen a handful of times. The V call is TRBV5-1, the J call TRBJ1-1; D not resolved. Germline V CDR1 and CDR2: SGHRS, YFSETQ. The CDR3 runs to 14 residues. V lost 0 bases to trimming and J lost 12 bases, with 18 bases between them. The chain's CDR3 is CASSLAGPPRGTFF. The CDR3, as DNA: TGCGCCAGCAGCTTGGCTGGGCCTCCCCGGGGAACTTTCTTT.

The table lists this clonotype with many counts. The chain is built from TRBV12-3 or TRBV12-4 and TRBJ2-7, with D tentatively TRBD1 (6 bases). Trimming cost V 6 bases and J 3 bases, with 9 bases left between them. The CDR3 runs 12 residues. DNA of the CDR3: TGTGCCAGCAGCCTGACAGGCTACGAGCAGTACTTC. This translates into CASSLTGYEQYF.

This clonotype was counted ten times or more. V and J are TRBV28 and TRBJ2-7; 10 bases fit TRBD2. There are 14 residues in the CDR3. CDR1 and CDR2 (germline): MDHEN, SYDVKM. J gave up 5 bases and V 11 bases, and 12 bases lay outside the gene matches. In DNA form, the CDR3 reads TGTGCCCACAGGGGGACTAGCGACTTCGACGAGCAGTACTTC. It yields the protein CAHRGTSDFDEQYF.

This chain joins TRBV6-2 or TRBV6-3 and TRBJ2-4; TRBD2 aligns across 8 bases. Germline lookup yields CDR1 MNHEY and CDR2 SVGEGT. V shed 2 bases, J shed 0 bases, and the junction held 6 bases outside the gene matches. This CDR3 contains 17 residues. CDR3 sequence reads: CASSYVTGGLAKNIQYF. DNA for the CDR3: TGTGCCAGCAGTTACGTAACGGGGGGGCTAGCCAAAAACATTCAGTACTTC.

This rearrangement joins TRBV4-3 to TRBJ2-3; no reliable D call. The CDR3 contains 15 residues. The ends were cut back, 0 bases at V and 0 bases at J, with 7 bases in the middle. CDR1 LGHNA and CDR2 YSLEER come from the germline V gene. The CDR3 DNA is TGCGCCAGCAGCCAAGACCCCATGAGCACAGATACGCAGTATTTT. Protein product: CASSQDPMSTDTQYF.

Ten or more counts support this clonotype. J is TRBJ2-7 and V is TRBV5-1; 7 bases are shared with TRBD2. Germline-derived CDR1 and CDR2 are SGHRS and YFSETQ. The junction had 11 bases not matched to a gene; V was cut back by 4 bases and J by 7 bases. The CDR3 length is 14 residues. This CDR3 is CASSLGTTFEEQYF. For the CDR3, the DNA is TGCGCCAGCAGCCTCGGGACTACTTTTGAGGAGCAGTACTTC. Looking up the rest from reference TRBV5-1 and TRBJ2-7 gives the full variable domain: KAGVTQTPRYLIKTRGQQVTLSCSPISGHRSVSWYQQTPGQGLQFLFEYFSETQRNKGNFPGRFSGRQFSNSRSEMNVSTLELGDSALYLCASSLGTTFEEQYFGPGTRLTVT.

The chain's CDR3 is CASSERDPLYNEQFF. For the CDR3, the DNA is TGTGCCAGCAGCGAGCGGGACCCCCTTTACAATGAGCAGTTCTTC. The V gene is TRBV7-2, the J gene TRBJ2-1; 7 nucleotides line up with TRBD2. The CDR3 totals 15 residues. With V trimmed by 5 bases and J by 4 bases, 8 bases remained unmatched. The V gene's germline CDR1 is SGHTA and CDR2 FQGNSA. The full variable domain, its missing parts supplied by reference TRBV7-2 and TRBJ2-1, is GAGVSQSPSNKVTEKGKDVELRCDPISGHTALYWYRQSLGQGLEFLIYFQGNSAPDKSGLPSDRFSAERTGGSVSTLTIQRTQQEDSAVYLCASSERDPLYNEQFFGPGTRLTVL.

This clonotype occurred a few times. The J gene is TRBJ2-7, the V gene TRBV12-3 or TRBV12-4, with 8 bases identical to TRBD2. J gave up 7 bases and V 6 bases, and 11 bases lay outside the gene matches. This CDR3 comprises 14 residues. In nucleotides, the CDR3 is TGTGCCAGCAGGAATAGCGGGAAGTCATTAGAGCAGTACTTC. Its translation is CASRNSGKSLEQYF.

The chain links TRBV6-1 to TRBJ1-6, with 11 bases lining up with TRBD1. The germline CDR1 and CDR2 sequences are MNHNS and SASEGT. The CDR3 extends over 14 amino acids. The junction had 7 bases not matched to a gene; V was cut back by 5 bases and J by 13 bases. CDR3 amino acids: CASSTGQGVPPLHF. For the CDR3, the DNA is TGTGCCAGCAGTACGGGACAGGGGGTCCCCCCCCTCCACTTT.

CDR3: CASSLVYDFELPSGANVLTF. The CDR3 nucleotides are TGCGCCAGCAGCTTGGTATATGACTTCGAATTGCCCTCTGGGGCCAACGTCCTGACTTTC. The genes are TRBV5-1 and TRBJ2-6, with no clear D. This CDR3 has 20 amino acids. CDR1 SGHRS and CDR2 YFSETQ come from the germline V gene. The V gene lost 0 bases and the J gene lost 0 bases, with 19 bases spanning the gap.

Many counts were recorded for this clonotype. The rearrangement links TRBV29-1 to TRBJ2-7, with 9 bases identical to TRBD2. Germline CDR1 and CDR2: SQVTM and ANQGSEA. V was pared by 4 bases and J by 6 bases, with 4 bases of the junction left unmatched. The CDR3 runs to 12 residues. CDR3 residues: CSVGREGFEQYF. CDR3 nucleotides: TGCAGCGTTGGGCGGGAGGGCTTCGAGCAGTACTTC.

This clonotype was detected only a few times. The CDR3 nucleotides are TGCGCCAGCAGCCAAGATGGTCAGACAGATCAGCCCCAGCATTTT. Amino acid sequence: CASSQDGQTDQPQHF. The chain recombines TRBV4-1 with TRBJ1-5, with D maybe TRBD1 (5 bases). Per the germline V gene, CDR1 is MGHRA and CDR2 is YSYEKL. The CDR3 has 15 residues. V was clipped by 0 bases and J by 5 bases, with 11 bases between them.

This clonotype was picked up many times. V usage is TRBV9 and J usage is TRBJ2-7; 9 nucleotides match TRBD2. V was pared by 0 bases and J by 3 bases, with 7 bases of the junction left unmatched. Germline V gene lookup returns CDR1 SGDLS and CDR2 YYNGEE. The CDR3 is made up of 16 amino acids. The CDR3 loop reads CASSVGISGSRYEQYF. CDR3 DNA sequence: TGTGCCAGCAGCGTAGGAATTAGCGGGAGTCGCTACGAGCAGTACTTC.

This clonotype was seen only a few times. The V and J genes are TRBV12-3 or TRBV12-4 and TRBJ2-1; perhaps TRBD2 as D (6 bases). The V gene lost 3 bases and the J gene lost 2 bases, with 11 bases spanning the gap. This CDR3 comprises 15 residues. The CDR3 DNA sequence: TGTGCCAGCAGTTTTATGGCGGGAACCTACAATGAGCAGTTCTTC. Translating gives CASSFMAGTYNEQFF.

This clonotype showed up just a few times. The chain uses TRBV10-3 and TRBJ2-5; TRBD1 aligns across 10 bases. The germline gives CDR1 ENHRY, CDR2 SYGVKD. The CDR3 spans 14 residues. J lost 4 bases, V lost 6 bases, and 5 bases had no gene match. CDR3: CAIRAGTGAETQYF. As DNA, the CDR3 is TGTGCCATCAGGGCCGGGACAGGGGCAGAGACCCAGTACTTC.

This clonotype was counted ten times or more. CDR3 loop: CASSLAESYEQYF. The CDR3 nucleotides read TGTGCCAGCAGTTTAGCGGAGTCCTACGAGCAGTACTTC. The chain couples TRBV12-3 or TRBV12-4 to TRBJ2-7; D is uncertain. The CDR3 sequence is 13 residues long. The V end lost 0 bases, the J end lost 1 base, and 4 bases lay between the germline ends.

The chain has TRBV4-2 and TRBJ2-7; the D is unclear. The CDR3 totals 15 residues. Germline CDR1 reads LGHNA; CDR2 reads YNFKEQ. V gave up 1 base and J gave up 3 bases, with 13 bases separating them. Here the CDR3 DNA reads TGTGCCAGCAGCCAAGGGGTCAGGACGATCTACGAGCAGTACTTC. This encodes CASSQGVRTIYEQYF.

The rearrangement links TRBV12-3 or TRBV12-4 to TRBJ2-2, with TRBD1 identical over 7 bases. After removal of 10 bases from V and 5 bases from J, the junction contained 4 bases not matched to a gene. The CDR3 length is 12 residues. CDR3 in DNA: TGTGCCAACAGGGGTGGGACCGGGGAGCTGTTTTTT. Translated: CANRGGTGELFF.

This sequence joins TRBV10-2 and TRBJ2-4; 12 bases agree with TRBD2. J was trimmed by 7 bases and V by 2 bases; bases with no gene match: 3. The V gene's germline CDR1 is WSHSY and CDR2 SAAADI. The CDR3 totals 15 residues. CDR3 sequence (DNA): TGCGCCAGCAGTGAGGGACTAGCGGGATCGAACATTCAGTACTTC. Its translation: CASSEGLAGSNIQYF.

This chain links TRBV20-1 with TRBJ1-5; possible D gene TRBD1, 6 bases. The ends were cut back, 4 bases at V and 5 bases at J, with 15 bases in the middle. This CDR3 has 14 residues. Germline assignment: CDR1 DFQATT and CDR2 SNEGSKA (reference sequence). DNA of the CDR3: TGCAGTGCTAACCAGGGGAGGGGGGATCAGCCCCAGCATTTT. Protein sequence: CSANQGRGDQPQHF.

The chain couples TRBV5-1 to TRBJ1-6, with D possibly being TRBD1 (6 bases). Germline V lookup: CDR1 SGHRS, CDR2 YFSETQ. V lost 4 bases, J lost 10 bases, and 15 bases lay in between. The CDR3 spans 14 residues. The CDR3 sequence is CASSGAEGESPLHF. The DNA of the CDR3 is TGCGCCAGCAGCGGCGCGGAGGGGGAATCACCCCTCCACTTT.

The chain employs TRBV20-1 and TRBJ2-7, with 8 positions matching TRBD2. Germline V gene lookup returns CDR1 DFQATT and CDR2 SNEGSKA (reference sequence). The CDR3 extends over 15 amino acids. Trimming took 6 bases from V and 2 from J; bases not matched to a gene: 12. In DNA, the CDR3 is TGCAGTGCGAGGAATCTAGCGGGCGTAACCTACGAGCAGTACTTC. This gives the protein CSARNLAGVTYEQYF.

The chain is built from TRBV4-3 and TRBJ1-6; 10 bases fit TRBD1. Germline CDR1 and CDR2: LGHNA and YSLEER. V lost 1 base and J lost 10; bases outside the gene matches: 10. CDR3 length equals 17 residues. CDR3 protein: CASSQVMGRDRGSPLHF. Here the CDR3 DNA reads TGCGCCAGCAGCCAAGTTATGGGCCGGGACAGGGGCTCACCCCTCCACTTT.